This T cell receptor beta chain is drawn from a study of OX40 agonist ivuxolimab in advanced cancers. Across the whole study: Males comprised 82.7% of the group, whose mean age was roughly 60 years (range roughly 20 to 90). Three patients showed partial responses: one hepatocellular carcinoma and two cutaneous melanoma cases. Study conclusions and caveats: The antigen specificity of the peripheral T cells (those that were expanded) was not determined.

Trimming cost V 5 bases and J 4 bases, with 17 bases left between them. Germline lookup yields CDR1 SGHTA and CDR2 FQGNSA. The CDR3 loop spans 15 amino acids. Sequencing used immunoSEQ multiplex PCR; TCRdb keeps in-frame clones, though not all of them. Here the sample spans 71,000 or so clones, roughly nine tenths being singletons. In regard to this clone: Antigen specificity is unknown.

The starting material was CD4+ or CD8+ T cells sorted from blood, obtained in a trial of the OX40 agonist ivuxolimab. The TCR was taken from an adult with an advanced solid tumor such as melanoma, head and neck, liver or kidney cancer. The chain carries TRBV7-2 and TRBJ1-2, with D possibly being TRBD1 (5 bases). In nucleotides, the CDR3 is TGTGCCAGCAGCCCCGACAGAGCCGGCGTCTATGGCTACACCTTC. Its protein product is CASSPDRAGVYGYTF.